Listed below are T cell receptor beta chains from one sample, sequenced in a study of T cell responses to AZD1222 COVID-19 vaccine. Clones were read by immunoSEQ multiplex PCR, and TCRdb kept only the in-frame ones, dropping some. The table records about 150,000 clones, around 92% of them present only once. The material was peripheral blood, obtained 28 days after the second AZD1222 dose. The origin of the receptors is an adult who received the AZD1222 COVID-19 vaccine. CDR3s include the opening cysteine and the closing phenylalanine or tryptophan. A D gene is named only where the DNA matches it firmly. The size of a clone is reported for some rows only, either as once, few or many, or as a class for expanded clones.

v_gene	d_gene	abundance	j_gene	CDR3nt	CDR3aa
TRBV7-7	TRBD2	few	TRBJ2-1	TGTGCCAGCAGCCGGACTAGCGGCCGACGCTCCTACAATGAGCAGTTCTTC	CASSRTSGRRSYNEQFF
TRBV5-1	TRBD2	.	TRBJ2-1	TGCGCCAGCAGCTTGTACGCGTCTAGCGGGAATTTTGATGAGCAGTTCTTC	CASSLYASSGNFDEQFF
TRBV11-1	.	.	TRBJ1-1	TGTGCCAGCAGCTTTCAAGGGAAGACTGAAGCTTTCTTT	CASSFQGKTEAFF
TRBV9	TRBD2	.	TRBJ2-1	TGTGCCAGCAGCCCTCGGCGGGGGTGGGCCAATGAGCAGTTCTTC	CASSPRRGWANEQFF
TRBV5-6	.	.	TRBJ2-2	TGTGCCAGCAGCCTTTTTGGGAGGAGGACCGGGGAGCTGTTTTTT	CASSLFGRRTGELFF
TRBV5-1	.	once	TRBJ2-7	TGCGCCAGCAGCTCAGCCGGGACCCTAGGGGCCGAGCAGTACTTC	CASSSAGTLGAEQYF
TRBV5-6	TRBD2	.	TRBJ2-7	TGTGCCAGCAGCCCCGGGGGGGAGGGCCACGAGCAGTACTTC	CASSPGGEGHEQYF
TRBV4-1	.	once	TRBJ2-5	TGCGCCAGCAGCCAAGGCCCCCAAGAGACCCAGTACTTC	CASSQGPQETQYF
TRBV7-9	.	.	TRBJ1-1	TGTGCCAGCAGCTCCTTTGGCGGTCGAACACTGAACACTGAAGCTTTCTTT	CASSSFGGRTLNTEAFF
TRBV28	.	.	TRBJ1-2	TGTGCCAGCAGTTTCGATCTCGCCCCTGGGGGGGTCGGAAACTATGGCTACACCTTC	CASSFDLAPGGVGNYGYTF
TRBV4-1	.	.	TRBJ1-2	TGCGCCAGCAGCCAGGCCGACAGGATTTATGGCTACACCTTC	CASSQADRIYGYTF
TRBV7-9	.	.	TRBJ2-2	TGTGCCAGCAGCTCCCCGACTAGTGCTAACACCGGGGAGCTGTTTTTT	CASSSPTSANTGELFF
TRBV9	TRBD1	once	TRBJ2-2	TGTGCCAGCAGCGTAGCTACGGGGACAGGGAGTTTCAGGGAGCTGTTTTTT	CASSVATGTGSFRELFF
TRBV7-6	TRBD1	.	TRBJ2-2	TGTGCCAGCAGCCCGACAGGGGGCGTTGCCGGGGAGCTGTTTTTT	CASSPTGGVAGELFF
TRBV10-3	TRBD1	.	TRBJ2-7	TGTGCCATCAGTGAGGACAGGGCCGTTGGATACGAGCAGTACTTC	CAISEDRAVGYEQYF
TRBV5-1	.	.	TRBJ2-7	TGCGCCAGCAGCTTGGCCCCGGAGAGAAAGGGCTACGAGCAGTACTTC	CASSLAPERKGYEQYF
TRBV5-4	.	.	TRBJ1-1	TGTGCCAGCAGCCCGAAGCGCGACCTGAACACTGAAGCTTTCTTT	CASSPKRDLNTEAFF
TRBV18	TRBD1	.	TRBJ1-5	TGTGCCAGCTCACCGGACAGGCTAAGGGGGGAGCAGCCCCAGCATTTT	CASSPDRLRGEQPQHF
TRBV24-1	TRBD1	once	TRBJ1-2	TGTGCCACCAGTGACACGACAGGGGGAGGACTCTATGGCTACACCTTC	CATSDTTGGGLYGYTF
TRBV14	TRBD2	.	TRBJ2-5	TGTGCCAGCAGCCAAGATAAGAGGCTAGCGGGAGATGAGACCCAGTACTTC	CASSQDKRLAGDETQYF
TRBV29-1	TRBD1	.	TRBJ2-7	TGCAGCGTTGGGACAGGACTCACCTACGAGCAGTACTTC	CSVGTGLTYEQYF
TRBV28	TRBD2	.	TRBJ2-1	TGTGCCAGCAGCAGCCCTAGCGGGGGCCCACACAATGAGCAGTTCTTC	CASSSPSGGPHNEQFF
TRBV7-2	.	.	TRBJ1-2	TGTGCCAGCAGCTTAGCTAGACTGGGAGCTAACTATGGCTACACCTTC	CASSLARLGANYGYTF
TRBV4-2	TRBD2	.	TRBJ2-7	TGTGCCAGCAGCCAAAGACTAGCGGGAATCGACGAGCAGTACTTC	CASSQRLAGIDEQYF
TRBV5-6	.	.	TRBJ2-2	TGTGCCAGCAGTAATCCTACCTCGAACACCGGGGAGCTGTTTTTT	CASSNPTSNTGELFF
TRBV27	.	.	TRBJ1-1	TGTGCCAGCAGTTTAACCCCCAGGGCGAACACTGAAGCTTTCTTT	CASSLTPRANTEAFF
TRBV27	TRBD1	.	TRBJ2-3	TGTGCCAGCAGTTTAGGGGGGTTCCCCGGGACAGGGCAGGCAGATACGCAGTATTTT	CASSLGGFPGTGQADTQYF
TRBV3-1/TRBV3-2	.	.	TRBJ1-4	TGTGCCAGCAGCCAGGGCCGGGACTACGCGGATGAAAAACTGTTTTTT	CASSQGRDYADEKLFF
TRBV14	.	.	TRBJ1-6	TGTGCCAGCAGCTACGGGCCGGCCTATAATTCACCCCTCCACTTT	CASSYGPAYNSPLHF
TRBV28	.	.	TRBJ1-5	TGTGCCAGCACCGATTCGGGGGGGTTTCAGCCCCAGCATTTT	CASTDSGGFQPQHF
TRBV9	.	once	TRBJ2-1	TGTGCCAGCAGCGTAGCTTGGGGGCAGGGATCCAATGAGCAGTTCTTC	CASSVAWGQGSNEQFF
TRBV2	TRBD1	.	TRBJ2-1	TGTGCCAGCACGCAGGGGGAATTGTTCTTC	CASTQGELFF
TRBV15	.	.	TRBJ1-3	TGTGCCACCAGCAGAGATGGGGTCTCTGGAAACACCATATATTTT	CATSRDGVSGNTIYF
TRBV23-1	TRBD1	.	TRBJ1-1	TGCGCCAGCACCCAGGGGGGGTCCACTGAAGCTTTCTTT	CASTQGGSTEAFF
TRBV5-1	.	.	TRBJ2-7	TGCGCCAGCAGCTTGGGACAAGACTACGAGCAGTACTTC	CASSLGQDYEQYF
TRBV7-2	.	.	TRBJ2-7	TGTGCCAGCAGCTTTGAAAAATTCTCCTACGAGCAGTACTTC	CASSFEKFSYEQYF
TRBV10-3	.	.	TRBJ1-1	TGTGCCATCAGTGATATAGGACGGGGGAACACTGAAGCTTTCTTT	CAISDIGRGNTEAFF
TRBV11-2	.	.	TRBJ2-7	TGTGCCAGCAGCTTAGTACCCCCAGTTGGGCTCGAGCAGTACTTC	CASSLVPPVGLEQYF
TRBV10-3	TRBD2	.	TRBJ2-5	TGTGCCATCAGTGAGAATAGCGGGGGACAAGAGACCCAGTACTTC	CAISENSGGQETQYF
TRBV15	.	.	TRBJ2-7	TGTGCCACCAGCAGAGATCGGGTCATGGGTAGTTCCGAGCAGTACTTC	CATSRDRVMGSSEQYF
TRBV19	TRBD2	.	TRBJ2-7	TGTGCCAGTAGTATCGCTAGCGGGAGGGCCCGCGAGCAGTACTTC	CASSIASGRAREQYF
TRBV28	TRBD1	.	TRBJ2-7	TGTGCCAGCAGTTTGGACAGGGGGACCTACGAGCAGTACTTC	CASSLDRGTYEQYF
TRBV11-3	TRBD2	.	TRBJ2-5	TGTGCCAGCAGCGGGGGACTAGCGGGATCTCAAGAGACCCAGTACTTC	CASSGGLAGSQETQYF
TRBV7-9	TRBD1	.	TRBJ1-5	TGTGCCAGCAGCTCAGGGGGACAGCTCAATCAGCCCCAGCATTTT	CASSSGGQLNQPQHF
TRBV18	.	.	TRBJ1-5	TGTGCCAGCTCAATAGGACAAATCAATCAGCCCCAGCATTTT	CASSIGQINQPQHF
TRBV9	.	.	TRBJ1-1	TGTGCCAGCAGCGTAGCGGCAGGATTGAACACTGAAGCTTTCTTT	CASSVAAGLNTEAFF
TRBV6-5	.	.	TRBJ1-1	TGTGCCAGCAGCGGGAGGGGTGAAGCTTTCTTT	CASSGRGEAFF
TRBV18	.	.	TRBJ2-1	TGTGCCAGCTCACCACCACAGGCCCCACTTAACAATGAGCAGTTCTTC	CASSPPQAPLNNEQFF
TRBV5-1	TRBD2	once	TRBJ2-7	TGCGCCAGCAGCTTGAGGAGCGGGGCATACTACGAGCAGTACTTC	CASSLRSGAYYEQYF
TRBV5-5	TRBD1	.	TRBJ1-6	TGTGCCAGCAGCCCCGCAGGGGGTAATTCACCCCTCCACTTT	CASSPAGGNSPLHF
TRBV19	.	.	TRBJ2-2	TGTGCCAGTAGCCGGGGTCGGAGCCCGAACACCGGGGAGCTGTTTTTT	CASSRGRSPNTGELFF
TRBV6-5	TRBD1	.	TRBJ1-2	TGTGCCAGCAGTTCGACAGGGGACGGCTACACCTTC	CASSSTGDGYTF
TRBV7-9	.	once	TRBJ1-2	TGTGCCAGCAGCTTAGTGATCCCAGGCTACACCTTC	CASSLVIPGYTF
TRBV27	TRBD1	.	TRBJ2-4	TGTGCCAGCAGTCTTTTCGGGACAGGGAAACTAGCCAAAAACATTCAGTACTTC	CASSLFGTGKLAKNIQYF
TRBV19	TRBD1	.	TRBJ1-2	TGTGCCAGTAGTCCCGGGGCGACAGGGACGGTAAAACATGGCTACACCTTC	CASSPGATGTVKHGYTF
TRBV5-5	.	.	TRBJ1-1	TGTGCCAGCAGCTTGTACGTTATGCAGGGGAACACTGAAGCTTTCTTT	CASSLYVMQGNTEAFF
TRBV6-2/TRBV6-3	.	.	TRBJ1-5	TGTGCCAGCAGTTGGACGGATAGCAATCAGCCCCAGCATTTT	CASSWTDSNQPQHF